Sequencing of this T cell receptor (beta chain) was carried out in a study of Tregs in tolerant kidney transplant recipients. General observations from the study: No direct test of biological reproducibility was done here. Findings come from small patient numbers and require larger validation. Activated donor B cell expansion appeared to reveal the most relevant donor-specific TCRbeta repertoire.

A note on this clone: Its antigen remains unidentified.

With 3 bases removed from V and 6 bases from J, the gap between germline ends came to 12 bases. The CDR3 is 14 amino acids. The germline CDR1 and CDR2 sequences are MNHEY and SMNVEV (reference sequence). Profiled with immunoSEQ multiplex PCR; TCRdb holds only in-frame clones, not every one. The sample carries some 68,000 clones, over 80% recorded once. Unstimulated Tregs (CD4+CD25+CD127-) and CD4+CD25- non-Tregs were sorted from PBMCs. The sequenced sample was CD4+ T cells from blood. The V and J genes are TRBV27 and TRBJ2-1; possible D gene TRBD1, 5 bases. The origin of this receptor is a human donor in good health. The CDR3 nucleotides read TGTGCCAGCAGTTTCTTGCAGGGTGGCAATGAGCAGTTCTTC. It specifies CASSFLQGGNEQFF.